The present T cell receptor beta chain was sequenced within a study of T-cell reconstitution after alpha-beta-depleted transplantation in children. Unique molecular identifiers featured in how the TCRbeta library was prepared. From the PCR reads, TCRdb called clonotypes with MiXCR, one entry per CDR3 protein. The table lists a few hundred thousand distinct CDR3 sequences, approximately 10% of them singletons. This clonotype appeared many times. This CDR3 comprises 14 residues. V was trimmed by 3 bases and J by 0 bases, leaving 9 bases between them. Germline lookup yields CDR1 SGHRS and CDR2 YFSETQ. This sequence was found in a human donor who donated a stem cell graft to a child with acute lymphoblastic leukemia. The starting material was PBMCs from the stem cell graft donor, obtained from the stem cell graft. J is TRBJ1-2 and V is TRBV5-1, with D possibly TRBD1 on 5 matching bases. The CDR3 nucleotides are TGCGCCAGCAGCTCTGACAGCTCTAACTATGGCTACACCTTC. Protein: CASSSDSSNYGYTF. Combining the CDR3 with reference TRBV5-1 and TRBJ1-2 gives the whole variable domain KAGVTQTPRYLIKTRGQQVTLSCSPISGHRSVSWYQQTPGQGLQFLFEYFSETQRNKGNFPGRFSGRQFSNSRSEMNVSTLELGDSALYLCASSSDSSNYGYTFGSGTRLTVV.